Each of the 5 T cell receptor beta chains below was sequenced from the same sample in a study of T cell repertoires in cytomegalovirus infection. Their cognate antigens are unknown. TCRdb fed the reads into MiXCR, producing one record per CDR3 protein. The table lists roughly 860,000 distinct CDR3 sequences, 32% of them singletons. Sequenced here: cultured CD8+ T cells from PBMCs, sampled from culture after CMV antigen stimulation. Receptor source: a human donor in good health (CMV status not recorded). Some clones in this sample may be carry-over from other donors' samples.

The rearrangement joins TRBV4-1 to TRBJ1-6; possibly TRBD1 for D (5 bases). The V gene's germline CDR1 is MGHRA and CDR2 YSYEKL. The CDR3 runs 16 residues. Trimming shortened V by 0 bases and J by 10 bases, and 16 bases separated the two germline ends. The CDR3 DNA reads TGCGCCAGCAGCCAAGATTTTGCAGGGTCAGGGTCACCCCTCCACTTT. This translates into CASSQDFAGSGSPLHF.

Of note for this clonotype: At one boundary the junction diverges from the germline segment, which might be a read error. The chain employs TRBV7-6 and TRBJ2-5, with D perhaps matching TRBD1 or TRBD2 (7 bases each). Germline CDR1 SGHVS, CDR2 FNYEAQ. The length of the CDR3 is 14 residues. CDR3 DNA: TGTGTCAGCCGAGGGGGCGGGAGTCAAGAGACCCAGTACTTC. Protein: CVSRGGGSQETQYF.

This clonotype was found a few times. The chain links TRBV15 to TRBJ2-1; 8 bases align to TRBD2. The length of the CDR3 is 14 residues. Germline-derived CDR1 and CDR2 are LNHNV and YYDKDF (reference sequence). The V gene end was trimmed by 1 base and the J gene end by 7 bases; junction bases not matched to a gene: 3. The CDR3: CATSRVAGLNEQFF. The CDR3 DNA reads TGTGCCACCAGCAGAGTAGCGGGGCTGAATGAGCAGTTCTTC. The full variable domain, its missing parts supplied by reference TRBV15 and TRBJ2-1, is DAMVIQNPRYQVTQFGKPVTLSCSQTLNHNVMYWYQQKSSQAPKLLFHYYDKDFNNEADTPDNFQSRRPNTSFCFLDIRSPGLGDTAMYLCATSRVAGLNEQFFGPGTRLTVL.

J is TRBJ2-7 and V is TRBV7-9; perhaps TRBD2 as D (5 bases). Germline-derived CDR1 and CDR2 are SEHNR and FQNEAQ (reference sequence). Between the trimmed V and J ends, which lost 0 bases and 3 bases, there was a span of 12 bases. The CDR3 totals 15 residues. The CDR3 coding sequence is TGTGCCAGCAGCTTAGCCGGGGATCCCTACTACGAGCAGTACGTC. It is translated as CASSLAGDPYYEQYV.

Judged by abundance, this clonotype is medium-sized. J is TRBJ2-2 and V is TRBV7-6; D call uncertain. Trimming cost V 3 bases and J 5 bases, with 10 bases left between them. Germline CDR1 SGHVS, CDR2 FNYEAQ. This CDR3 comprises 14 residues. Here the CDR3 DNA reads TGTGCCAGCAGCTTCCGGATTTGGACCGGGGAGCTGTTTTTT. As protein: CASSFRIWTGELFF.